Listed below are T cell receptor beta chains from one sample, sequenced in a study of blood T cell repertoires in COVID-19. Libraries were prepared by immunoSEQ multiplex PCR; TCRdb keeps only in-frame clonotypes and omits some of them. Of nearly 200,000 clones listed, roughly 84% are singletons. Material for sequencing was PBMCs or T cells enriched from blood (not recorded which). These receptor sequences come from a middle-aged man who had recovered from COVID-19. Both conserved end residues are part of each CDR3. D genes are given only for firm matches. Clone size is not always given. Where it is, it says once, few, many or a class for expanded clones.

size | J | V | D | DNA | CDR3
. | TRBJ1-1 | TRBV11-2 | TRBD1 | TGTGCCAGCAGCCTAGGGGGCGCGGCTGAAGCTTTCTTT | CASSLGGAAEAFF
. | TRBJ2-2 | TRBV18 | TRBD1 | TGTGCCAGCTCACCATTTGGGACAGGGGTGAGGACCGGGGAGCTGTTTTTT | CASSPFGTGVRTGELFF
. | TRBJ1-2 | TRBV19 | . | TGTGCCAGTAGTATGGGGCTGATCTATGGCTACACCTTC | CASSMGLIYGYTF
. | TRBJ2-5 | TRBV21-1 | . | TGTGCCAGCAGCAAACGCAGGGCTGGGAAAGAGACCCAGTACTTC | CASSKRRAGKETQYF
once | TRBJ1-1 | TRBV24-1 | . | TGTGCCACCAGTGGGGGCAGATTCACTGAAGCTTTCTTT | CATSGGRFTEAFF
few | TRBJ2-5 | TRBV7-2 | . | TGTGCCAGCAGCTTAGCAAGTACGGGAATGGAGACCCAGTACTTC | CASSLASTGMETQYF
. | TRBJ1-2 | TRBV9 | TRBD1 | TGTGCCAGCAGCGGTGGGACAGGGGGTGGCTACACCTTC | CASSGGTGGGYTF
. | TRBJ2-5 | TRBV9 | TRBD2 | TGTGCCAGCAGCGTCTCAGCGGGGGGCCAAGAGACCCAGTACTTC | CASSVSAGGQETQYF
. | TRBJ2-7 | TRBV4-1 | TRBD2 | TGCGCCAGCAGCCAAGAAGCGGGGCTCGCCTCCTACGAGCAGTACTTC | CASSQEAGLASYEQYF
. | TRBJ1-5 | TRBV19 | TRBD1 | TGTGCCAGCCAGGGACCGGGACAGGGGTTATTTGGCAATCAGCCCCAGCATTTT | CASQGPGQGLFGNQPQHF
. | TRBJ2-7 | TRBV27 | TRBD1 | TGTGCCAGCAGTTTATCGGAGCCGGGACAGGGACCCTACGAGCAGTACTTC | CASSLSEPGQGPYEQYF
. | TRBJ2-7 | TRBV20-1 | TRBD2 | TGCAGTGCTAGTTGGCTAGCGGGGGTCGAGCAGTACTTC | CSASWLAGVEQYF
. | TRBJ1-2 | TRBV3-1/TRBV3-2 | . | TGTGCCAGCAGCCAAAAGTCATCCTGGCCAAGTAACTATGGCTACACCTTC | CASSQKSSWPSNYGYTF
. | TRBJ2-1 | TRBV28 | . | TGTGCCAGCAGTTTTCCCGGGTACAATGAGCAGTTCTTC | CASSFPGYNEQFF
. | TRBJ1-2 | TRBV20-1 | . | TGCAGTGCTCACAGGGTCGGGGGCTACACCTTC | CSAHRVGGYTF
once | TRBJ1-6 | TRBV5-1 | . | TGCGCCAGCAGCTTGGCAGTTTACCCTAATTCACCCCTCCACTTT | CASSLAVYPNSPLHF
. | TRBJ1-1 | TRBV12-3/TRBV12-4 | . | TGTGCCAGCAGAGCCCTCAACACTGAAGCTTTCTTT | CASRALNTEAFF
. | TRBJ1-1 | TRBV18 | TRBD1 | TGTGCCAGCTCACCACCAAACAGGGGACGAACTGAAGCTTTCTTT | CASSPPNRGRTEAFF
. | TRBJ1-1 | TRBV3-1/TRBV3-2 | . | TGTGCCAGCAGCCCTCGCCACGACGGGGCTGAAGCTTTCTTT | CASSPRHDGAEAFF
. | TRBJ1-2 | TRBV2 | . | TGTGCCAGCAGTGGATTCCTAAGCCTTCTTCCTAACGCGAATAACTATGGCTACACCTTC | CASSGFLSLLPNANNYGYTF
. | TRBJ1-2 | TRBV7-2 | . | TGTGCCAGCAGCTTAGCGCTCCAGTCGACCGCTCCTAGATATGGCTACACCTTC | CASSLALQSTAPRYGYTF
. | TRBJ1-1 | TRBV6-5 | . | TGTGCCAGCAGTCCCCCCGGGAAGAACACTGAAGCTTTCTTT | CASSPPGKNTEAFF
. | TRBJ1-4 | TRBV4-1 | TRBD1 | TGCGCCAGCAGCCTCAACGACAGGGAGCCTGAAAAACTGTTTTTT | CASSLNDREPEKLFF
few | TRBJ2-5 | TRBV7-7 | TRBD1 | TGTGCCAGCAGCCTCCGGACAGGAGAGACCCAGTACTTC | CASSLRTGETQYF
. | TRBJ1-1 | TRBV5-1 | . | TGCGCCAGCAGCTCAAACGTACAGGGGAACACTGAAGCTTTCTTT | CASSSNVQGNTEAFF
. | TRBJ1-4 | TRBV30 | TRBD1 | TGTGCCTGGTCGCGGGGACAGATTAATGAAAAACTGTTTTTT | CAWSRGQINEKLFF
. | TRBJ2-1 | TRBV7-2 | . | TGTGCCAGCAACCAACAGGGTCGGGGCAATGAGCAGTTCTTC | CASNQQGRGNEQFF
. | TRBJ1-2 | TRBV6-4 | . | TGTGCCAGCAGTGACTCGACAGTTGGCTACACCTTC | CASSDSTVGYTF
. | TRBJ1-2 | TRBV15 | . | TGTGCCACCAGCAGCCAGGGGAGCTACTATGGCTACACCTTC | CATSSQGSYYGYTF
. | TRBJ1-2 | TRBV12-3/TRBV12-4 | . | TGTGCCAGCAGTTTCCGGGATCATGGCTACACCTTC | CASSFRDHGYTF
. | TRBJ1-3 | TRBV7-2 | . | TGTGCCAGCAGCTTAAACTCCGGGGTTGGAAACACCATATATTTT | CASSLNSGVGNTIYF
once | TRBJ1-2 | TRBV21-1 | . | TGTGCCAGCAGCAAAGCAGCCAGGGAGGCAGTAGGCTACACCTTC | CASSKAAREAVGYTF
. | TRBJ1-5 | TRBV10-3 | . | TGTGCCATCAGTGAGTCGAGTGTGAGGGTGGGTCAGCCCCAGCATTTT | CAISESSVRVGQPQHF
. | TRBJ2-3 | TRBV5-4 | . | TGTGCCAGCAGCTTGGGTAAGGACAGTCGCACAGATACGCAGTATTTT | CASSLGKDSRTDTQYF
. | TRBJ2-2 | TRBV19 | TRBD2 | TGTGCCAGTAGTGCTAGCGGGGCCCCCCCCGGGGAGCTGTTTTTT | CASSASGAPPGELFF
. | TRBJ2-1 | TRBV7-9 | TRBD2 | TGTGCCAGCAGCTTAGCGGGGACTATTTCCTACAATGAGCAGTTCTTC | CASSLAGTISYNEQFF
. | TRBJ2-5 | TRBV10-3 | TRBD1 | TGTGCCATCAGTGACCGGGACAGGGGTGGGGAGACCCAGTACTTC | CAISDRDRGGETQYF
. | TRBJ2-1 | TRBV19 | TRBD2 | TGTGCCAGTAGTATAGACGGGGGGGGCCTAACCGTGTTCCATGAGCAGTTCTTC | CASSIDGGGLTVFHEQFF
. | TRBJ1-2 | TRBV18 | . | TGTGCCAGCTCACCTACTGACCGGGGAACCAATGGCTACACCTTC | CASSPTDRGTNGYTF
. | TRBJ2-1 | TRBV6-2/TRBV6-3 | TRBD1 | TGTGCCAGCAGTTACTCGAAACAGGGGTACTACAATGAGCAGTTCTTC | CASSYSKQGYYNEQFF
once | TRBJ2-7 | TRBV4-3 | TRBD2 | TGCGCCAGCAGCCAAGAGGGGGGGACCTACGAGCAGTACTTC | CASSQEGGTYEQYF
. | TRBJ2-3 | TRBV2 | TRBD1 | TGTGCCAGCAGTGCGAGAGGGGACAGGGTAACAGATACGCAGTATTTT | CASSARGDRVTDTQYF
. | TRBJ2-7 | TRBV6-2/TRBV6-3 | . | TGTGCCAGCAGTTACTCGTCGGGGGCCTACGAGCAGTACTTC | CASSYSSGAYEQYF
. | TRBJ1-1 | TRBV3-1/TRBV3-2 | . | TGTGCCAGCAGCTCGTTTGGGGGGGGCACTGAAGCTTTCTTT | CASSSFGGGTEAFF
. | TRBJ1-2 | TRBV5-1 | TRBD1 | TGCGCCAGCAGCTCCACAGGGGTGAACTATGGCTACACCTTC | CASSSTGVNYGYTF
. | TRBJ1-1 | TRBV5-5 | . | TGTGCCAGCAGCCATCTGACACCGTTGAACACTGAAGCTTTCTTT | CASSHLTPLNTEAFF
. | TRBJ2-1 | TRBV5-1 | TRBD2 | TGCGCCAGCAGCTCGTTTGGCGGGGGGGCGGTCGCCTACAATGAGCAGTTCTTC | CASSSFGGGAVAYNEQFF
. | TRBJ1-1 | TRBV6-5 | . | TGTGCCAGCAGTTACACGTTCTCCAGGGTCACTGAAGCTTTCTTT | CASSYTFSRVTEAFF
. | TRBJ1-1 | TRBV29-1 | . | TGCAGCGTTGATCGGACACGGAACACTGAAGCTTTCTTT | CSVDRTRNTEAFF
. | TRBJ2-1 | TRBV2 | . | TGTGCCAGCAGTGAATTTAGTCGCGGCAGAAACAATGAGCAGTTCTTC | CASSEFSRGRNNEQFF
. | TRBJ1-2 | TRBV4-1 | . | TGCGCCAGCAGCCTCGCAGGCGGGGATGGCTACACCTTC | CASSLAGGDGYTF
few | TRBJ1-1 | TRBV6-5 | . | TGTGCCAGCAGAATTTACGGACAGCGAGATACTGAAGCTTTCTTT | CASRIYGQRDTEAFF
once | TRBJ2-2 | TRBV25-1 | TRBD2 | TGTGCCAGTATGATGGCGGGGGGGTCCGGGGAGCTGTTTTTT | CASMMAGGSGELFF
. | TRBJ1-1 | TRBV5-4 | . | TGTGCCAGCGGGAGGGGTGACACTGAAGCTTTCTTT | CASGRGDTEAFF
. | TRBJ2-3 | TRBV24-1 | TRBD2 | TGTGCCACCAGTGATTTGCAAGGGAGGGCAGATACGCAGTATTTT | CATSDLQGRADTQYF
. | TRBJ1-6 | TRBV20-1 | TRBD1 | TGCAGTGCTAGTTCTTCCGGGACAGTGTATTATAATTCACCCCTCCACTTT | CSASSSGTVYYNSPLHF
. | TRBJ1-6 | TRBV21-1 | . | TGTGCCAGCAGCGAGCTGGGAAACAGGGGGTGGAATTCACCCCTCCACTTT | CASSELGNRGWNSPLHF
. | TRBJ1-1 | TRBV4-3 | . | TGCGCCAGCAGCCAAGATGGGGGCAGGGATAGGACTGAAGCTTTCTTT | CASSQDGGRDRTEAFF